The sequence of this T cell receptor (beta chain) was determined in a study of cytomegalovirus exposure and HLA in healthy donors. Broader study findings: The majority of CMV-associated TCR beta chains were reported as apparently HLA-restricted in a later analysis. Prior analysis indicated that the majority of TCR beta V segments exhibited productivity approximately 90% or approximately 30% of the time. TCR beta chain V- and J-gene trimming was linked, in a later analysis, to a missense variant in DCLRE1C.

The PCR ran on 60 Vbeta and 13 Jbeta primers. Produced via immunoSEQ multiplex PCR; TCRdb's table is partial and in-frame only. The table shows about 160,000 clones, with 60% to 85% occurring only once. Germline V gene data show CDR1 as SGHRS and CDR2 as YFSETQ. The CDR3 runs 14 residues. V was cut by 1 base and J by 1 base, with 8 bases left in between. As to this clone: No antigen is known for it.

Specimen: PBMCs. The sequence was obtained from a woman aged 40-49 years in good health and CMV-seropositive. The chain recombines TRBV5-1 with TRBJ1-1; D perhaps matches TRBD1 (5 bases). Here the CDR3 reads CASSLQGQNTEAFF. CDR3 bases: TGCGCCAGCAGCTTGCAGGGCCAGAACACTGAAGCTTTCTTT.